The TCR beta chain described here comes from a study of T cell responses to AZD1222 COVID-19 vaccine (dated by TCRdb to the early 2020s). Context from the whole study: Because spike-specific TCR depth and breadth did not differ between the two schedules, AZD1222 recipients who got a second dose at roughly 4 weeks were pooled with those who got a second dose at roughly 12 weeks. Trial participants were enrolled by age into subgroups of 18-55, 56-69 and 70-plus years, and roughly 150, 30 and 60 TCR-sequenced participants, respectively, were included in these subgroups. A total of 233 trial participants underwent TCR sequencing, of whom approximately 210 received two doses of AZD1222 and some 25 received two doses of the MenACWY control vaccine. Summary of the overall study and its limitations: No day 14 peak-response samples were available, so repertoires were characterized only after the peak T cell response. Conclusions about previously exposed vaccinees were limited because only 5 or 6 AZD1222 recipients were SARS-CoV-2 seropositive at baseline. The 56-69-year group was small, and its depth increase did not reach significance, likely because of low power. Spike-specific TCR breadth and depth rose significantly after two AZD1222 doses compared with day 0 and with MenACWY recipients. Participants were mostly white British, with more females than males. The authors suggested clonal diversity may have been underestimated. Nearly half of unique spike-specific TCRs reportedly recognized epitopes outside regions mutated in the B.1.351 and B.1.1.7 variants. The whole spike protein was spanned by vaccine-associated CD4 TCRs, and dominant responses were seen in regions 160-218 and 743-854.

From the germline V gene, CDR1 is SNHLY and CDR2 is FYNNEI. The CDR3 goes from the cysteine to the phenylalanine over 16 residues. CDR3 DNA only is kept here, 48 bases in frame from base 1. V is cut by 6 bases and J by 7 bases, and the space between the germline ends is 19 bases. The time point label for this specimen denotes: baseline before first vaccination. Samples from vaccinated people were obtained from the UK trials COV001 and COV002, which included a single-blind randomized controlled phase 2/3 trial of AZD1222 (ChAdOx1 nCoV-19) in healthy adults. For TCRbeta chain sequencing, PBMC samples from trial participants were taken at day 0 and at day 28 after the second dose. Points on this clone: It lacks a known antigen. No clone much larger than this one lies a single base away; base qualities are absent.

The CDR3 regions of human TCRbeta chains were subjected to immunosequencing. The study's own analysis went as follows. Repertoire TCRs were checked for matches against a reference library of SARS-CoV-2-specific TCRs that had been generated using the MIRA antigen-specificity platform. Breadth was defined as the fraction of unique TCRs that were SARS-CoV-2-associated, and depth was defined as the fraction of total T cells that were SARS-CoV-2-associated. Using the MIRA data, every spike-specific TCR was mapped to the spike region that the TCR reacted to and assigned to either a CD4 or a CD8 class. Log10-transformed breadth and depth values were compared by one-way ANOVA with Sidak's multiple comparisons tests. The source is immuneACCESS, and TCRdb retained only in-frame sequences with V and J called. Part of the clones is not carried over; for the studies checked, unresolved V genes explain less than half of this, and the remainder is unexplained. V and J calls and clone size follow that table, whereas D and trimming were derived from the DNA. This sample holds 87,000 or so clones; roughly nine tenths were observed only once. The ten largest clones capture roughly 4% of the sample.

The clonotype originates from an adult in good health. The V and J segments used are TRBV2 and TRBJ1-6, with no D gene named confidently. The sequenced sample was peripheral blood, obtained on day 0 of AZD1222 vaccination. The DNA is as follows: TGTGCCAGCAGACAGACTGAGGGCGGATACAATTCACCCCTCCACTTT. Translated, this is CASRQTEGGYNSPLHF.